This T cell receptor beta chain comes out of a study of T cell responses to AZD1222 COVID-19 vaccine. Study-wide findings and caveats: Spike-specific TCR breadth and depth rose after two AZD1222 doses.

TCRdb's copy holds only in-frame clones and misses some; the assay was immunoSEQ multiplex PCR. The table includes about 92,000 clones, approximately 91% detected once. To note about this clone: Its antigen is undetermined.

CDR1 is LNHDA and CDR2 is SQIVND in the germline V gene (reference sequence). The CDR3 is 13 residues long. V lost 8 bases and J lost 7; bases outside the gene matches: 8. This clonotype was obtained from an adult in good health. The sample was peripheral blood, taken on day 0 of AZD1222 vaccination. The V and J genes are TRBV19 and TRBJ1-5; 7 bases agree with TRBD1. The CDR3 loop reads CASRGQVRQPQHF. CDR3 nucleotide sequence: TGTGCCAGTCGTGGACAGGTCCGGCAGCCCCAGCATTTT.